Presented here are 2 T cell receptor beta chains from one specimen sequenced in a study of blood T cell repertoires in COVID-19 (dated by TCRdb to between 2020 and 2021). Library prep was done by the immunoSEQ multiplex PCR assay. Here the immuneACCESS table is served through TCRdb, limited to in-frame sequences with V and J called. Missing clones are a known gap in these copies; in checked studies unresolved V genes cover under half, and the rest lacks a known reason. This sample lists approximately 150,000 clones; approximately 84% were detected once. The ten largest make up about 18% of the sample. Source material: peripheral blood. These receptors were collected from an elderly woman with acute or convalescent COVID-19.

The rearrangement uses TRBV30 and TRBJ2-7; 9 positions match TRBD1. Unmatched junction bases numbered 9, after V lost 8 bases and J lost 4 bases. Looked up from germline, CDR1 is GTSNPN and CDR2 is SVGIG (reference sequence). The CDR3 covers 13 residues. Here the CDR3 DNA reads TGTGCCGGCCCGACGGGACAGGGATACGAGCAGTACTTC. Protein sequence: CAGPTGQGYEQYF.

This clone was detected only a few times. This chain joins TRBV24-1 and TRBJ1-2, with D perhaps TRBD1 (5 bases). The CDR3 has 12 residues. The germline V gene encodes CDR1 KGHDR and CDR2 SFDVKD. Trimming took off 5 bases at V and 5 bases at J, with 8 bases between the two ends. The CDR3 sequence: CATSAQGYGYTF. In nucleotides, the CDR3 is TGTGCCACCAGTGCCCAGGGATATGGCTACACCTTC.